The following is a TCR beta chain sequence with its context. This sample is drawn from a study of blood T cell repertoires in COVID-19. The V and J ends lost 0 bases and 0 bases respectively, with 10 bases between them. The CDR3 loop spans 16 amino acids. Germline assignment: CDR1 MNHEY and CDR2 SVGAGI. Sequencing was performed with immunoSEQ multiplex PCR; in TCRdb, only in-frame clones are kept and a portion is missing. Of 90,000 to 130,000 clones listed, about 80% are singletons. The chain uses TRBV6-5 and TRBJ2-3, with a tentative D call TRBD1 (5 bases). The sequenced sample was peripheral blood. This receptor was taken from a woman older than 75 with acute or convalescent COVID-19. CDR3: CASSYSRTRSTDTQYF. CDR3 sequence (DNA): TGTGCCAGCAGTTACTCTAGGACAAGGAGCACAGATACGCAGTATTTT.